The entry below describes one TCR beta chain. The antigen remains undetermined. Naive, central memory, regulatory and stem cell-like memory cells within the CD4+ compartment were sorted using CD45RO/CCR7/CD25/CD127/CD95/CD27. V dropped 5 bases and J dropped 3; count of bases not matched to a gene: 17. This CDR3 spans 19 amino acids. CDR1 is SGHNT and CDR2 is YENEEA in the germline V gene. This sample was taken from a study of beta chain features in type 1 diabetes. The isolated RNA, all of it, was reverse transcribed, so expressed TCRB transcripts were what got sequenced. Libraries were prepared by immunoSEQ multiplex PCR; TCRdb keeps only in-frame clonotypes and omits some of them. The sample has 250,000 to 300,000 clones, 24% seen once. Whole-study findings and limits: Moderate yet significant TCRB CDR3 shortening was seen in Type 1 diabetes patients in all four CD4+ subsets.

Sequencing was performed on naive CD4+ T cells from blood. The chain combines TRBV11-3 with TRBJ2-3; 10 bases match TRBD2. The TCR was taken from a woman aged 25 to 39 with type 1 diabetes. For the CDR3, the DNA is TGTGCCAGCAGCAACGTATTTATAAGCGGGAGGGCCGTTACAGATACGCAGTATTTT. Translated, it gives CASSNVFISGRAVTDTQYF.